The 21 T cell receptor beta chains below all came from one sample that was sequenced in a study of breast tumors, draining lymph nodes, adjacent tissues. TCRdb called the multiplex PCR reads again in MiXCR, with one record for every CDR3 protein. Of 200,000 to 250,000 distinct CDR3 sequences listed, around 32% were seen once; the top ten hold just over 1.4%. Axillary draining lymph nodes of breast cancer patients supplied the node samples. The sequencing input was axillary lymph node tissue. These receptors were obtained from a female donor with breast cancer. Some clones in this sample may be carry-over from other donors' samples.

Details on this clonotype: A read error may explain this, as a much larger clone is one base away. V is TRBV7-3 and J is TRBJ2-1, with a possible D match to TRBD2 (6 bases). Germline V lookup: CDR1 SGHTA, CDR2 FQGTGA. The CDR3 has 15 residues. This CDR3 reads CASSLGGASNNEQLF. The CDR3 DNA reads as TGTGCCAGCAGCTTGGGCGGGGCATCAAACAATGAGCAGCTCTTC.

This chain uses TRBV15 with TRBJ2-3; D uncertain. The CDR3 sequence is 16 residues long. The germline V gene has CDR1 LNHNV and CDR2 YYDKDF (reference sequence). The V gene lost 3 bases and the J gene lost 5 bases, with 18 bases spanning the gap. The CDR3 loop reads CATSSAAVGRQDTQYF. CDR3 in DNA: TGTGCCACCAGCAGCGCCGCTGTAGGCAGGCAAGATACGCAGTATTTT.

This clonotype was picked up many times. A much larger clone differs by one base, so this may be a read error. The chain combines TRBV9 with TRBJ1-2; D is unclear. The germline V gene encodes CDR1 SGDLS and CDR2 YYNGEE. The CDR3 length is 15 residues. CDR3: CASSVSPESNYGSTF. CDR3 bases: TGTGCCAGCAGCGTCTCTCCAGAGTCTAACTATGGCTCCACCTTC.

There are many counts of this clonotype. This chain uses TRBV12-3 or TRBV12-4 with TRBJ2-1, with TRBD2 matching over 8 bases. With 3 bases clipped from V and 4 bases from J, the junction kept 8 bases outside the gene matches. The length of the CDR3 is 16 residues. The CDR3 bases are TGTGCCAGCAGTTTGATCGCGACTAGCGCTTACAATGAGCAGTTCTTC. Translating it yields CASSLIATSAYNEQFF.

This clonotype was seen repeatedly, ten times or more. The rearrangement uses TRBV19 and TRBJ1-2; TRBD1 is a possible D gene (6 bases). The germline CDR1 and CDR2 sequences are LNHDA and SQIVND (reference sequence). The CDR3 spans 14 residues. Trimming cost V 4 bases and J 6 bases, with 15 bases left between them. CDR3 DNA: TGTGCCAGTAGTAGCGGGGGCGGAAGGCATGGCTACACCTTC. It codes for CASSSGGGRHGYTF.

Regarding this clonotype: A much bigger clone sits one base away, suggesting this may be a read error. This chain links TRBV9 with TRBJ2-5, with 7 bases matching TRBD2. CDR1 is SGDLS and CDR2 is YYNGEE in the germline V gene. The CDR3 extends over 14 amino acids. The CDR3 DNA reads as TGTGCCAGCAGCGGGACAACGGGAGGCGAGACCCAGTCCTTC. Its protein is CASSGTTGGETQSF.

In its sample, this clonotype was seen many times. The chain combines TRBV9 with TRBJ2-3; TRBD2 agrees at 9 bases. Germline lookup yields CDR1 SGDLS and CDR2 YYNGEE. The CDR3 is 16 amino acids. Unmatched junction bases numbered 8, after V lost 4 bases and J lost 2 bases. The CDR3 region is CASSPRLADPTDTQYF. CDR3 nucleotides: TGTGCCAGCAGCCCACGACTAGCGGATCCCACAGATACGCAGTATTTT.

In its sample, this clonotype was seen many times. J is TRBJ2-7 and V is TRBV9, with a possible D match to TRBD1 (5 bases). V was trimmed by 2 bases and J by 7 bases, leaving 13 bases between them. This CDR3 region has 13 residues. Per the germline V gene, CDR1 is SGDLS and CDR2 is YYNGEE. This CDR3 reads CASSVPGAGEQYF. The CDR3 coding sequence is TGTGCCAGCAGCGTCCCTGGGGCTGGGGAGCAGTACTTC.

This clonotype came up many times. This rearrangement joins TRBV7-2 to TRBJ2-3, with a tentative D call TRBD2 (5 bases). From germline, CDR1 is SGHTA and CDR2 FQGNSA. Deletions cut 6 bases from V and 2 bases from J, with 12 bases between. This CDR3 is 14 amino acids long. CDR3 bases: TGTGCCAGCAGTGCTGCGGGTCCCACAGATACGCAGTATTTT. Translated, it gives CASSAAGPTDTQYF.

This clonotype was seen at least ten times. The chain has TRBV27 and TRBJ1-2; weak D call: TRBD1 (5 bases). The CDR3 runs 12 residues. Deletions cut 11 bases from V and 8 bases from J, with 18 bases between. CDR1 and CDR2 (germline): MNHEY, SMNVEV (reference sequence). CDR3 region: CARGRGAGGYTF. The CDR3 nucleotides are TGTGCCCGCGGCCGAGGGGCGGGGGGCTACACCTTC.

There are many counts of this clonotype. This chain joins TRBV5-8 and TRBJ2-7; D is unresolved. This CDR3 has 13 amino acids. The germline gives CDR1 SGHTS, CDR2 YDEGEE. With 4 bases removed from V and 0 bases from J, the gap between germline ends came to 8 bases. CDR3 loop: CASSPRSSYEQYF. For the CDR3, the DNA is TGTGCCAGCAGCCCAAGGAGCTCCTACGAGCAGTACTTC.

This clonotype was detected many times. The J gene is TRBJ2-7, the V gene TRBV12-3 or TRBV12-4, with a weak D call TRBD2 (6 bases). V was clipped by 8 bases and J by 6 bases, with 14 bases between them. CDR3 length: 12 residues. The CDR3 sequence: CASGRSRVEQYF. The CDR3 DNA sequence: TGTGCCAGCGGGAGGAGTAGGGTCGAGCAGTACTTC.

This clonotype appeared a few times. The genes are TRBV6-6 and TRBJ2-1; D gene uncertain. Germline V gives CDR1 MNHNY, CDR2 SVGAGI (reference sequence). With 5 bases removed from V and 6 bases from J, the gap between germline ends came to 14 bases. The CDR3 covers 14 residues. As DNA, the CDR3 is TGTGCCAGCAGTCACGAACTACCTACCAATGAGCAGTTCTTC. This translates into CASSHELPTNEQFF.

This clonotype appeared a few times. J is TRBJ1-1 and V is TRBV11-1, with TRBD1 matching 7 bases. The CDR3 contains 15 residues. V was clipped by 1 base and J by 8 bases; unmatched bases: 10. Germline V gene data show CDR1 as SGHAT and CDR2 as FQDESV (reference sequence). CDR3 loop: CASSLDSRGASEAFF. The DNA for the CDR3 is TGTGCCAGCAGCTTAGACTCCAGGGGGGCTTCCGAAGCTTTCTTT. Together with reference TRBV11-1 and TRBJ1-1, the CDR3 gives the full variable domain: EAEVAQSPRYKITEKSQAVAFWCDPISGHATLYWYRQILGQGPELLVQFQDESVVDDSQLPKDRFSAERLKGVDSTLKIQPAELGDSAMYLCASSLDSRGASEAFFGQGTRLTVV.

This clonotype was seen repeatedly, ten times or more. The chain combines TRBV20-1 with TRBJ2-7; TRBD2 agrees at 12 bases. CDR1 DFQATT and CDR2 SNEGSKA come from the germline V gene (reference sequence). J was trimmed by 4 bases and V by 1 base; bases with no gene match: 8. The CDR3 length is 16 residues. The CDR3 DNA reads TGCAGTGCTAGAGGGGCTAGCGGGAGGGCCAATTACGAGCAGTACTTC. This encodes CSARGASGRANYEQYF.

This clonotype was seen many times. The junction departs from germline at one end; a sequencing error may be responsible. V usage is TRBV7-2 and J usage is TRBJ2-5, with TRBD2 matching over 9 bases. The CDR3 consists of 13 residues. Germline V gene data show CDR1 as SGHTA and CDR2 as FQGNSA. This CDR3 is CASRLAGEETQYF. In nucleotides, the CDR3 is TGTGCCAGCAGGTTAGCGGGAGAAGAGACCCAGTACTTC.

This chain joins TRBV20-1 and TRBJ2-5; the match to TRBD2 covers 11 bases. Germline V gene lookup returns CDR1 DFQATT and CDR2 SNEGSKA (reference sequence). With 6 bases clipped from V and 5 bases from J, the junction kept 8 bases outside the gene matches. The CDR3 contains 14 residues. The CDR3 loop reads CSAINVAGGETQYF. The DNA of the CDR3 is TGCAGTGCAATCAATGTAGCGGGAGGGGAGACCCAGTACTTC.

This clonotype came up many times. J is TRBJ2-7 and V is TRBV11-2; TRBD2 matches 10 bases. The trim removed 1 base at V and 5 bases at J, leaving 5 bases unmatched. The CDR3 has 15 amino acids. Per germline, CDR1 SGHAT and CDR2 FQNNGV. The CDR3 DNA reads TGTGCCAGCAGCTTAGCCCTAGCGGGAGTAAACGAGCAGTACTTC. This encodes CASSLALAGVNEQYF.

Many counts were recorded for this clonotype. V usage is TRBV7-9 and J usage is TRBJ1-2; no clear D gene. CDR1 SEHNR and CDR2 FQNEAQ come from the germline V gene (reference sequence). The CDR3 extends over 13 amino acids. V lost 5 bases and J 0 bases, leaving 7 bases between the germline ends. The CDR3 nucleotides read TGTGCCAGCAGCCAACAGCCTAACTATGGCTACACCTTC. It translates to CASSQQPNYGYTF.

The gene calls are TRBV2 and TRBJ1-6; no definite D call. Trimming took 6 bases from V and 7 from J, leaving 13 bases between them. Germline lookup yields CDR1 SNHLY and CDR2 FYNNEI. This CDR3 has 14 amino acids. The CDR3 sequence is CASSYGSGNSPLHF. In nucleotides, the CDR3 is TGTGCCAGCAGCTATGGAAGCGGAAATTCACCCCTCCACTTT.

This clonotype was seen ten or more times. The chain recombines TRBV4-1 with TRBJ1-4, with D unclear. Trimming shortened V by 4 bases and J by 5 bases, and 8 bases separated the two germline ends. In germline, CDR1 is MGHRA, CDR2 YSYEKL. The CDR3 runs to 13 residues. CDR3 region: CASSRQSNEKLFF. The CDR3 DNA is TGCGCCAGCAGCCGACAATCGAATGAAAAACTGTTTTTT.